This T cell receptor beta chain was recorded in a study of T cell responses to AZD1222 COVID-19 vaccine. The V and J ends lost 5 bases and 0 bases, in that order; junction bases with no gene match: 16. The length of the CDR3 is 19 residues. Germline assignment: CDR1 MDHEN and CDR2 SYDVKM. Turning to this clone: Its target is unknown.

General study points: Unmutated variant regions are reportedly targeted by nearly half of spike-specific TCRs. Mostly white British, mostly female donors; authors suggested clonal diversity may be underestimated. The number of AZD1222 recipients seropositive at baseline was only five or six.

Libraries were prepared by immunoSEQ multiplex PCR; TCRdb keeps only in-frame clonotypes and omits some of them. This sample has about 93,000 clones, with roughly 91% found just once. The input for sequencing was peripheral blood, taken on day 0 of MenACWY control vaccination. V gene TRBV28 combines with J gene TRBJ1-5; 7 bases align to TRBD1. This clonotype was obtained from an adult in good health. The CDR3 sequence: CASSPSLTGRVDSNQPQHF. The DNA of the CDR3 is TGTGCCAGCAGTCCATCGTTGACAGGGAGAGTGGATAGCAATCAGCCCCAGCATTTT.